Listed here are 3 T cell receptor beta chains from one sample, sequenced in a study of ipilimumab plus nivolumab after autologous stem cell transplantation. Profiling relied on immunoSEQ multiplex PCR, and the TCRdb table lists in-frame clones only, not all of them. This sample has 20,000 to 25,000 clones, with 70% to 80% found just once. Source: PBMCs, taken in a trial of ipilimumab plus nivolumab as post-transplant consolidation. The receptors stem from a male donor with diffuse large B-cell lymphoma.

The gene calls are TRBV19 and TRBJ2-1, with 10 positions matching TRBD2. The CDR3 is 13 amino acids. J gave up 10 bases and V 4 bases, and 4 bases lay outside the gene matches. Germline CDR1 and CDR2: LNHDA and SQIVND (reference sequence). The CDR3 is CASSTSGGLEQFF. CDR3 coding DNA: TGTGCCAGTAGTACTAGCGGGGGCCTCGAGCAGTTCTTC.

This clone was counted only a few times. The chain joins TRBV10-1 to TRBJ1-3; maybe TRBD1 (5 bases). Looked up from germline, CDR1 is WNHNN and CDR2 is SYGVQD (reference sequence). This CDR3 region has 15 residues. V lost 8 bases to trimming and J lost 0 bases, with 14 bases between them. As DNA, the CDR3 is TGCGCCAGCGGGGCAGTAGTAACCTCTGGAAACACCATATATTTT. This encodes CASGAVVTSGNTIYF.

The chain combines TRBV7-2 with TRBJ1-2; D possibly corresponds to TRBD1 (6 bases). Trimming took 6 bases from V and 2 from J, leaving 10 bases between them. The CDR3 contains 13 residues. Germline V gene sequence: CDR1 SGHTA, CDR2 FQGNSA. The chain's CDR3 is CASRKDRNYGYTF. The CDR3 DNA reads as TGTGCCAGCAGGAAGGACAGAAACTATGGCTACACCTTC.